The T cell receptor beta chain described here comes from a study of cytotoxic CD8 clonotypes in ibrutinib-treated CLL. Study-level points and caveats: Clonality correlated strongly with circulating CD8+ T cells and exceeded age-matched healthy donors at baseline.

The table came from immunoSEQ multiplex PCR; TCRdb's copy has only in-frame clones and leaves some out. Among about 140,000 clones listed, approximately 77% were seen once. The ends lost 5 bases at V and 2 bases at J; junction bases unmatched: 7. This CDR3 is 17 amino acids long. Looked up from germline, CDR1 is SEHNR and CDR2 is FQNEAQ (reference sequence). About this clone itself: Antigen specificity is unknown.

The genes are TRBV7-9 and TRBJ2-2, with 11 bases aligning to TRBD2. Sequencing was performed on PBMCs, taken after 12 months of ibrutinib treatment. This sequence was found in a human donor with chronic lymphocytic leukemia. The CDR3 loop reads CASSILAGGPNTGELFF. The CDR3 DNA reads as TGTGCCAGCAGCATCTTAGCGGGAGGGCCTAACACCGGGGAGCTGTTTTTT.